This is a list of T cell receptor beta chains from one sample in a study of cytomegalovirus exposure and HLA in healthy donors. Sequenced by immunoSEQ multiplex PCR; TCRdb stores in-frame clones only, minus some. The sample lists about 82,000 clones; 70% to 85% were seen once. The sequenced sample consisted of PBMCs. Receptor source: a man between 65 and 80 years old in good health and CMV-seropositive. CDR3s include the opening cysteine and the closing phenylalanine or tryptophan. D genes are given only for firm matches. The size field is filled for only some rows; it gives once, few, many or a size class.

cdr3_nt cdr3_aa v_call d_call j_call clone_size
TGCGCCAGCAGCGGACAGGGGAACTATGGCTACACCTTC CASSGQGNYGYTF TRBV5-1 TRBD1 TRBJ1-2 NA
TGTGCCAGCAGCCCTAGTGGGGGCACGGGGCCAGGGATTTACAATGAGCAGTTCTTC CASSPSGGTGPGIYNEQFF TRBV7-8 NA TRBJ2-1 NA
TGTGCCATCAGCGCCTCAGGGAGGGACGGCTTTAACTATGGCTACACCTTC CAISASGRDGFNYGYTF TRBV10-3 NA TRBJ1-2 NA
TGTGCCAGCAGCTTTCACGTAGGGGGGGGGCACAATGAGCAGTTCTTC CASSFHVGGGHNEQFF TRBV7-9 NA TRBJ2-1 NA
TGTGCCAGCAGCATACTAGCGCTCAGCACAGATACGCAGTATTTT CASSILALSTDTQYF TRBV5-4 TRBD2 TRBJ2-3 once
TGTGCCAGCAGCGTAGGGGACAGTCGCGAAAAACTGTTTTTT CASSVGDSREKLFF TRBV9 TRBD1 TRBJ1-4 NA
TGTGCCAGCAGCTTATTTTCCGGGCAAGAGACCCAGTACTTC CASSLFSGQETQYF TRBV11-2 NA TRBJ2-5 NA
TGTGCCAGCAGTGGGACAGCGACCTTCGGCGAGCAGTACTTC CASSGTATFGEQYF TRBV27 TRBD1 TRBJ2-7 NA
TGTGCCAGCAGTAAGGACAGGGGGGCATCCTACGAGCAGTACTTC CASSKDRGASYEQYF TRBV2 TRBD1 TRBJ2-7 NA
TGCGCCAGCAGCTCCGGACAGCCGCCCCTCACTGAAGCTTTCTTT CASSSGQPPLTEAFF TRBV5-1 NA TRBJ1-1 NA
TGTGCCATCAATCAGGGGGCGGACGAGCAGTACTTC CAINQGADEQYF TRBV10-3 TRBD1 TRBJ2-7 few
TGTGCCAGCAGGGCGACAGGCCCCTCGGCTTTCTTT CASRATGPSAFF TRBV2 NA TRBJ1-1 once
TGTGCCAGCTCCACAAGTTCAGGCAATCAGCCCCAGCATTTT CASSTSSGNQPQHF TRBV18 NA TRBJ1-5 once
TGTGCCAGCAGTTACTCGTCGGGGTTCGGCGAGCAGTACTTC CASSYSSGFGEQYF TRBV6-5 NA TRBJ2-7 NA
TGTGCCAGCAGCCAGGCCCGGGGGATTAGATTGGAGACCCAGTACTTC CASSQARGIRLETQYF TRBV11-2 NA TRBJ2-5 NA
TGTGCCTGGATGGAGGAGCGGGAAAAGCAGTTCTTC CAWMEEREKQFF TRBV30 TRBD2 TRBJ2-1 NA
TGTGCCAGCAGCCGAAACTTGGTGGAGACCCAGTACTTC CASSRNLVETQYF TRBV5-5 NA TRBJ2-5 NA
TGTGCCAGAATAGCGGGCCTGGAAACCTACGAGCAGTACTTC CARIAGLETYEQYF TRBV21-1 NA TRBJ2-7 few
TGTGCCAGCAGTTCAGCTCCCGGGTTGAACACTGAAGCTTTCTTT CASSSAPGLNTEAFF TRBV28 NA TRBJ1-1 NA
TGTGCCAGCAGTTTATCCAGTGCCGATACGCAGTATTTT CASSLSSADTQYF TRBV27 NA TRBJ2-3 NA
TGTGCCAGCAGCCCAAGCTGGGACACCTACGAGCAGTACTTC CASSPSWDTYEQYF TRBV11-1 NA TRBJ2-7 NA
TGTGCCAGCAGTCTCGTGACGGGAGAGGTCTACGAGCAGTACTTC CASSLVTGEVYEQYF TRBV28 NA TRBJ2-7 NA